This T cell receptor beta chain was found in a study of CD8 T cells in ankylosing spondylitis. Germline V gene data show CDR1 as SGHRS and CDR2 as YFSETQ. The germline V and J ends were trimmed by 3 bases and 8 bases, with 12 bases remaining between them. The CDR3 is made up of 13 amino acids. The table lists this clonotype with a few counts. Its antigen is as yet unknown. Whole-study findings and limits: Reportedly, disease-linked clones are significantly enriched in ankylosing spondylitis patients' matched synovial fluid.

Using quantitative 5'-RACE with molecular barcodes, the authors made TCR beta libraries. TCRdb ran MiXCR on the 5' RACE reads and lists one entry per CDR3 protein. Among about 160,000 distinct CDR3 sequences listed, around 16% were seen once. This chain joins TRBV5-1 and TRBJ2-1; weak D call: TRBD2 (5 bases). The sequence derives from a male donor with ankylosing spondylitis or in good health (not recorded which). The sequencing sample was made of blood, either unsorted or a sorted T cell fraction (not recorded which). The CDR3 region has the DNA TGCGCCAGCAGCTCCGGGGAGAACCATGAGCAGTTCTTC. This translates into CASSSGENHEQFF.